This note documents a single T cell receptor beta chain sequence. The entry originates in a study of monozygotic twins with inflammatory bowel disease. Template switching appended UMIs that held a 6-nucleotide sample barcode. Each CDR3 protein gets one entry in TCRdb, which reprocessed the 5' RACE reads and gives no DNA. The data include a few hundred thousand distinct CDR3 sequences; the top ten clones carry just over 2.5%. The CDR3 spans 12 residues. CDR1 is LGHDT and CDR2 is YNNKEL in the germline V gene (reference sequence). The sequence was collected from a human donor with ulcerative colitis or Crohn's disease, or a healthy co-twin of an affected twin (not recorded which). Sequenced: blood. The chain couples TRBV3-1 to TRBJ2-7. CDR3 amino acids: CASSQVRHEQYF.